This paragraph reports one T cell receptor beta chain. Its antigen specificity is not known. This record comes from a study of CXCR3-negative and CXCR3-positive naive CD8 T cells (dated by TCRdb to the late 2010s). Regarding the study in general: About 150 million TRB reads were obtained in total, roughly 1.5 +/- 0.3 million reads per library. The diversity and physicochemical repertoire analyses included more than ten donors pooled from two independent experiments. TRBV-TRBJ cluster analysis included naive subsets from roughly 5 donors and memory cells from 3 donors.

For each CD8+ T cell subset, flow sorting was done in triplicate, and roughly 330,000 cells per subset went directly into RLT lysis buffer. To keep memory contaminants out, a stringent definition of naive CD8+ T cells was applied: CD45RO-CCR7+CD27+CD95-. Peripheral blood mononuclear cells were isolated from buffy coats using standard density gradient centrifugation. A FACSAria III was used to flow-sort naive CXCR3-negative and CXCR3-positive CD8+ T cells. Total RNA was extracted from sorted cells using an RNeasy Mini Kit. The CDR3 spans 16 residues, from the cysteine through the phenylalanine. No DNA is listed. The germline V gene gives CDR1 as SGHVS and CDR2 as FNYEAQ. Broader findings and caveats from the paper: Naive CXCR3-negative and CXCR3-positive cells from the same donor showed similar TRBV-TRBJ usage, whereas memory cells showed distinct patterns. Comparably high repertoire diversity was found in both naive subsets, whereas much lower repertoire diversity was found in memory CD8+ T cells. Compared with CXCR3-negative naive cells, CXCR3-positive naive cells had TRB CDR3s with higher hydrophobicity (lower Kidera factor 4), lower energy, and higher strength and volume indices. Because surface CD5, which has been linked to self-reactivity in mice, was comparable between naive subsets, TCR interaction strength was also inferred from TRB CDR3 physicochemical properties. Freshly isolated PBMCs were used for most assays because CXCR3 expression partially decreased after cryopreservation.

Sequencer: NextSeq 550. The Human TCR Profiling Kit (MiLaboratory) was used to make UMI-labeled 5' RACE TRB cDNA libraries. cDNA synthesis used the entire amount of extracted RNA, and PCR amplification then used the entire amount of cDNA produced. Libraries were prepared in parallel with an identical number of PCR cycles. From the authors' description of their analysis: About 50,000 +/- 10,000 unique UMI-labeled TRB cDNA molecules per library were extracted with MIGEC and MiXCR, with at least two reads per UMI required. An average of about 40,000 +/- 10,000 functional in-frame TRB CDR3 nucleotide clonotypes without stop codons was found per library. After downsampling to 5000 UMI-labeled TRB molecules per sample, diversity metrics, including normalized Shannon-Wiener and Chao1, were computed in VDJtools. Clonotype-size-weighted physicochemical properties of the central five CDR3 residues (interaction energy, strength, volume and Kidera factor 4) were computed in VDJtools. The reads, reprocessed by TCRdb, yield one row per CDR3 protein sequence and no DNA. For this entry, the V and J calls and clone size follow TCRdb and not the study's own pipeline. The sample table on file contains fewer than 140,000 distinct CDR3 sequences. The ten largest account for more than 0.3% of the sample.

The rearrangement combines TRBV7-6 with TRBJ2-1; TCRdb gives TRBD1 as the D gene, but with no DNA this cannot be confirmed. The sample taken for sequencing was naive CXCR3+ CD8+ T cells from blood. Per the publication, the cell subset or site label means: CD45RO-CCR7+CD27+CD95- naive CD8+ T cells expressing CXCR3 (TNR3+). The receptor was derived from a human donor in good health. Some clones in this sample may be carry-over from other donors' samples. The CDR3: CASSPRGRRGGNEQFF.